This T cell receptor beta chain was captured by sequencing in a study of metastatic and nonmetastatic thyroid tumors. Each patient went into thyroid surgery without having received any treatment. The germline gives CDR1 DFQATT, CDR2 SNEGSKA (reference sequence). The CDR3 is made up of 13 amino acids. Trimming left V 6 bases short and J 6 bases short, with 15 bases between. This clone was counted ten times or more. Original handling: The authors used CDR3 differences across clinicopathological groups to build a distant-metastasis classifier for papillary thyroid cancer. TCRdb reprocessed the PCR reads using MiXCR. The V and J calls follow TCRdb's processing rather than the paper's. The table lists tens of thousands of clones, roughly a quarter of them singletons.

The chain combines TRBV20-1 with TRBJ1-5, with D tentatively TRBD1 (5 bases). The TCR sequence derives from a female donor with papillary thyroid cancer or a benign thyroid nodule (not recorded which). Some clones in this sample may be carry-over from other donors' samples. The material sequenced was blood. The CDR3 protein is CSAQPGLFQPQHF. CDR3 nucleotide sequence: TGCAGTGCGCAACCGGGACTCTTTCAGCCCCAGCATTTT.